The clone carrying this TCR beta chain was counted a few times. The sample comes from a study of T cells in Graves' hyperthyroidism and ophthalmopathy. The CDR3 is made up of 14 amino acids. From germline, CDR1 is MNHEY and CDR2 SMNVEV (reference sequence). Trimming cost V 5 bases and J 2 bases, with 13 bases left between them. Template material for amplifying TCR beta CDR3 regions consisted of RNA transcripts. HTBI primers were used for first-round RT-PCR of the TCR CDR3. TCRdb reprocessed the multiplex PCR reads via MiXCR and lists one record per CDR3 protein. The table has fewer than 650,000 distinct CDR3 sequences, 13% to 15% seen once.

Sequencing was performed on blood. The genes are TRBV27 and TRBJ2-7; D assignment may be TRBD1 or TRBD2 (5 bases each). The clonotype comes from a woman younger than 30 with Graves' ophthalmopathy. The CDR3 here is CASSRGGSPYEQYF. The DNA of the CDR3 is TGTGCCAGCAGTCGGGGCGGGTCCCCCTACGAGCAGTACTTC.